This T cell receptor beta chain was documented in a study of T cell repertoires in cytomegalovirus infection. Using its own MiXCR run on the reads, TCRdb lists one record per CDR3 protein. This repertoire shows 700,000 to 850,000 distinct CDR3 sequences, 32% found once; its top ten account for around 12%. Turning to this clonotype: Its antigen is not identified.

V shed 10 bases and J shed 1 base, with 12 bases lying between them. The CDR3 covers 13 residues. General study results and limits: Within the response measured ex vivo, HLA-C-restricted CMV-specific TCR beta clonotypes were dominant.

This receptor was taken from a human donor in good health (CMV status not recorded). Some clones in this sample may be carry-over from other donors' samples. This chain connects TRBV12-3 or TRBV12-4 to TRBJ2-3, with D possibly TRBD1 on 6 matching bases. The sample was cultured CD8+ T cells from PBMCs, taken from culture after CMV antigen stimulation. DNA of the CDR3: TGTGCCACAAGGGGGTTGGGCACAGATACGCAGTATTTT. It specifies CATRGLGTDTQYF.